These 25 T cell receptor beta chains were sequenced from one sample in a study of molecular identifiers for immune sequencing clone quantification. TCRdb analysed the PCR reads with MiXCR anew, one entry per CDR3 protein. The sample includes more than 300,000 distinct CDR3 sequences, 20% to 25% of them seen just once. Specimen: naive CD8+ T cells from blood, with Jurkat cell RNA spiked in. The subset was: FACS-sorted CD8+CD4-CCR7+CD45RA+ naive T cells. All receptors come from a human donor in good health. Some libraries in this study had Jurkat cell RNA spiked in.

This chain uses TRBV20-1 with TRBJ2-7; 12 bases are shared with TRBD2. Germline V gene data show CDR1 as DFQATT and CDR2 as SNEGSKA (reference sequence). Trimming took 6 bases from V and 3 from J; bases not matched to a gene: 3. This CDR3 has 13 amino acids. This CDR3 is CSASGLAGYEQYF. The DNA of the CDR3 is TGCAGTGCCTCGGGACTAGCGGGCTACGAGCAGTACTTC.

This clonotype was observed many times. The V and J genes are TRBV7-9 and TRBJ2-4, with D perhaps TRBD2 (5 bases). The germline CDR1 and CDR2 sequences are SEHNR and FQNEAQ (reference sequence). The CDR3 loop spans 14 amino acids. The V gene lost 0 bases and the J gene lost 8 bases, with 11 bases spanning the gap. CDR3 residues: CASSLAGGLDIQYF. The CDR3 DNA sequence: TGTGCCAGCAGCTTAGCGGGCGGGTTAGACATTCAGTACTTC.

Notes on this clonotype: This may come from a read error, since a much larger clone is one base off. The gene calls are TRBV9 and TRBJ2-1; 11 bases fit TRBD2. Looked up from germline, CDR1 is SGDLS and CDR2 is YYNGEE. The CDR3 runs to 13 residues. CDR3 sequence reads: CASSPSGRNEQSF. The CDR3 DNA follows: TGTGCCAGCAGCCCTAGCGGGAGGAATGAGCAGTCCTTC. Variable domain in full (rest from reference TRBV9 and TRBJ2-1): DSGVTQTPKHLITATGQRVTLRCSPRSGDLSVYWYQQSLDQGLQFLIQYYNGEERAKGNILERFSAQQFPDLHSELNLSSLELGDSALYFCASSPSGRNEQSFGPGTRLTVL.

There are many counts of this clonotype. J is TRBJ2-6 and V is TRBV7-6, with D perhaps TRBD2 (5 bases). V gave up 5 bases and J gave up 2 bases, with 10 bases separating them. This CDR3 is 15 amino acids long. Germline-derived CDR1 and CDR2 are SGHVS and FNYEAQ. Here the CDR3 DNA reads TGTGCCAGCAGCCTTAGCGTTGCTGGGGCCAACGTCCTGACTTTC. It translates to CASSLSVAGANVLTF.

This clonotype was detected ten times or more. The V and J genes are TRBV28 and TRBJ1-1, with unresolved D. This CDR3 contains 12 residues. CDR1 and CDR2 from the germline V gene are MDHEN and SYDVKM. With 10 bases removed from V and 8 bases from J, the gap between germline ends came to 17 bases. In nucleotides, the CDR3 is TGTGCCACTACCCCGGTGGGCAGCGAAGCTTTCTTT. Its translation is CATTPVGSEAFF.

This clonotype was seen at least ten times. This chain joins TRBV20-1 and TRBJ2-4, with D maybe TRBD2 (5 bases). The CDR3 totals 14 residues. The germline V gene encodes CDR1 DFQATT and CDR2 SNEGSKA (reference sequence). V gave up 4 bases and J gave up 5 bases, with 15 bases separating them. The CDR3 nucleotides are TGCAGTGCTACCCTGACCTGGGAGCAAAACATTCAGTACTTC. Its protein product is CSATLTWEQNIQYF.

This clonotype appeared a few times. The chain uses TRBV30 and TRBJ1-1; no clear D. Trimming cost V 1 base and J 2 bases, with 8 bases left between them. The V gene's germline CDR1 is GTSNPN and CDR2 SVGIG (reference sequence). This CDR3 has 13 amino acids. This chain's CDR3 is CAWSEVGNTEAFF. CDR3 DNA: TGTGCCTGGAGTGAAGTAGGTAACACTGAAGCTTTCTTT. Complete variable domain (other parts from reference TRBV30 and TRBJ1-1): SQTIHQWPATLVQPVGSPLSLECTVEGTSNPNLYWYRQAAGRGLQLLFYSVGIGQISSEVPQNLSASRPQDRQFILSSKKLLLSDSGFYLCAWSEVGNTEAFFGQGTRLTVV.

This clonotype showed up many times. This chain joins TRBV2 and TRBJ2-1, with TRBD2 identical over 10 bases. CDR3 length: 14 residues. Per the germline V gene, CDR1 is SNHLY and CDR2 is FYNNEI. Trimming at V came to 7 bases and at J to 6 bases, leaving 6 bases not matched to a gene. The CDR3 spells CASKRPSGSNEQFF. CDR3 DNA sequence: TGTGCCAGCAAACGGCCTAGCGGGAGCAATGAGCAGTTCTTC.

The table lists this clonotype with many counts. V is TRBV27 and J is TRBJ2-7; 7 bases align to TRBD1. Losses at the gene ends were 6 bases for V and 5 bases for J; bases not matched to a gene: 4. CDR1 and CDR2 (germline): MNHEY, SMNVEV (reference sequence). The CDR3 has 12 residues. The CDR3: CASRQGFDEQYF. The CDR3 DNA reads TGTGCCAGCAGACAGGGGTTTGACGAGCAGTACTTC.

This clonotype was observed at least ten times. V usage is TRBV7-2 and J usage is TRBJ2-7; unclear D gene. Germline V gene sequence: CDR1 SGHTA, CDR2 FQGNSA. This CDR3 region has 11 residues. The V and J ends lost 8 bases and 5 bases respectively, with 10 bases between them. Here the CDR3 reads CASGLGNEQYF. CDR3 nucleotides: TGTGCCAGCGGCCTAGGGAACGAGCAGTACTTC.

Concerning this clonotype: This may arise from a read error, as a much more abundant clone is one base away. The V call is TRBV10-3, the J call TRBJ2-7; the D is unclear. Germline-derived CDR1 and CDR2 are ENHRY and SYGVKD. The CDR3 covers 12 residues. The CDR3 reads CATSELGYEQYF. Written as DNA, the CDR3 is TGTGCCACCAGTGAATTGGGCTACGAGCAGTACTTC.

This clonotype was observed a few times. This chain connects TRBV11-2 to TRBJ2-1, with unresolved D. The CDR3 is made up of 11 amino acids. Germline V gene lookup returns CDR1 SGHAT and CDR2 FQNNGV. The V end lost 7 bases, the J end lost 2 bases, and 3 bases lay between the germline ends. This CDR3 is CASNTYNEQFF. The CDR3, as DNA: TGTGCCAGCAACACCTACAATGAGCAGTTCTTC.

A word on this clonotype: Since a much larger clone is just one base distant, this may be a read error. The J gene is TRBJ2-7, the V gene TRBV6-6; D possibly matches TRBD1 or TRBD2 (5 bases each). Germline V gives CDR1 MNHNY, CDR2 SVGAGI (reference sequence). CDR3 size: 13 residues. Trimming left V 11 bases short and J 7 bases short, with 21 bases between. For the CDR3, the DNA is TGTGCCGACCGGGACCCCCCTGAATTGGAGCAGTACTTC. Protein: CADRDPPELEQYF.

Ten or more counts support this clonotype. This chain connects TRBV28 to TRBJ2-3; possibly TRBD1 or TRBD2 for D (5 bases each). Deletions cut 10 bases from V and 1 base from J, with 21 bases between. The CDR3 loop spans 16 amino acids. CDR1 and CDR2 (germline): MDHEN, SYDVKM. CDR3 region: CATEALGLAGTDTQYF. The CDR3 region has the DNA TGTGCCACCGAAGCTTTGGGGCTAGCCGGCACAGATACGCAGTATTTT.

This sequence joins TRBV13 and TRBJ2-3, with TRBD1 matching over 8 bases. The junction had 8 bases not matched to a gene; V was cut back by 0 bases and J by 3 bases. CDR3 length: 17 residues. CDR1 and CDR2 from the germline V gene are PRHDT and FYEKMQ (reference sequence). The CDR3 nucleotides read TGTGCCAGCAGCTTAGGGCAGGGGGCGAGTTCTACAGATACGCAGTATTTT. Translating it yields CASSLGQGASSTDTQYF.

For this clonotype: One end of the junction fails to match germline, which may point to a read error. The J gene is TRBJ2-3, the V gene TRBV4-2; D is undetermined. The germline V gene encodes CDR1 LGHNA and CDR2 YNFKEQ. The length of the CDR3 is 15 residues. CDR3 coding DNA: TGTGCCAGCAACCAAGATTTAACCAGCACAGATACGCAGTATTTT. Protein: CASNQDLTSTDTQYF.

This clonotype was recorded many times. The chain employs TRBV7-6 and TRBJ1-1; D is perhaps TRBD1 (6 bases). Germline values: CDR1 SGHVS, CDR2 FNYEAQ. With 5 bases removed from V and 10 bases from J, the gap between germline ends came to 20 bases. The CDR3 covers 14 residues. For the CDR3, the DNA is TGTGCCAGCAGCGCGGAGACGGACAGCCCAGTAGCTTTCTTT. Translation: CASSAETDSPVAFF.

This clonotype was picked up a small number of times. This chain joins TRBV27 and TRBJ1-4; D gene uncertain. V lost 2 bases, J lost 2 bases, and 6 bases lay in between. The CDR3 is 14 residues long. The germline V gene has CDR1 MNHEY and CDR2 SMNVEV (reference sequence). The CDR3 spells CASSLAGTNEKLFF. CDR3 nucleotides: TGTGCCAGCAGTTTAGCGGGGACTAATGAAAAACTGTTTTTT. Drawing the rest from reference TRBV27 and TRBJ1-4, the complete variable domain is EAQVTQNPRYLITVTGKKLTVTCSQNMNHEYMSWYRQDPGLGLRQIYYSMNVEVTDKGDVPEGYKVSRKEKRNFPLILESPSPNQTSLYFCASSLAGTNEKLFFGSGTQLSVL.

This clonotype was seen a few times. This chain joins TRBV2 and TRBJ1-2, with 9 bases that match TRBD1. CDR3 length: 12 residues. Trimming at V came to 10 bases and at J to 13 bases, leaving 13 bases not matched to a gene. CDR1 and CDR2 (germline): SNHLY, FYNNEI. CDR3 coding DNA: TGTGCCACCGAATCTGGACAGGGGTTATCCACCTTC. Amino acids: CATESGQGLSTF.

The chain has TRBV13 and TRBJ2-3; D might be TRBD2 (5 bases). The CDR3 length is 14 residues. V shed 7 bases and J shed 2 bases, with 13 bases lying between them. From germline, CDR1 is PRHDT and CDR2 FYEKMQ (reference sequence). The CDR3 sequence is CASNHRGYTDTQYF. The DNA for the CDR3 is TGTGCCAGCAACCACCGGGGATACACAGATACGCAGTATTTT.

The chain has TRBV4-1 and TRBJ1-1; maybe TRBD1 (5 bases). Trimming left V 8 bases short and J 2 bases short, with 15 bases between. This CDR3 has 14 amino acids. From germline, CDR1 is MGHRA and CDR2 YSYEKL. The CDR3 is CASGRGRANTEAFF. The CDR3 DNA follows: TGCGCCAGCGGCCGGGGGAGGGCCAACACTGAAGCTTTCTTT.

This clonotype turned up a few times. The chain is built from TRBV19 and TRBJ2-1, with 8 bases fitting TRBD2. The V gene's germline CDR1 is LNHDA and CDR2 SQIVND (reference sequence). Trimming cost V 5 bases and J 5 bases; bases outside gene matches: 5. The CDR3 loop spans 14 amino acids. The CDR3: CASSLGGAHNEQFF. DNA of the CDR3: TGTGCCAGTAGTCTCGGGGGGGCGCACAATGAGCAGTTCTTC.

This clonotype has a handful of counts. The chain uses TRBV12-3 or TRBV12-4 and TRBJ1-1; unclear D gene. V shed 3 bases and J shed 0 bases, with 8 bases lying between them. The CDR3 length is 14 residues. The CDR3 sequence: CASSFSLMNTEAFF. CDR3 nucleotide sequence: TGTGCCAGCAGTTTTTCCCTGATGAACACTGAAGCTTTCTTT.

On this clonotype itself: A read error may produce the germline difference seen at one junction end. CDR3 nucleotides: TGTGCCAGCAGTTTACGGGGCGAAGAGACCCAGCACTTC. It encodes CASSLRGEETQHF. J is TRBJ2-5 and V is TRBV28; D may be TRBD1 or TRBD2 (5 bases each). The CDR3 is 13 amino acids. The germline CDR1 and CDR2 sequences are MDHEN and SYDVKM.

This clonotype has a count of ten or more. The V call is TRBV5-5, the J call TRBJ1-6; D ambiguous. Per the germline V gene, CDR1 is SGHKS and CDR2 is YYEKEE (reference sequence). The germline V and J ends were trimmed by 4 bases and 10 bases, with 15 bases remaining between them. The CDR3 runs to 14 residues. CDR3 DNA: TGTGCCAGCAGCACCTCAGGATCTTGGTCACCCCTCCACTTT. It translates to CASSTSGSWSPLHF.